This T cell receptor (beta chain) was recorded in a study of neoadjuvant nivolumab and ipilimumab in lung cancer. On the study more broadly: Patients got nivolumab 3 mg/kg on days 1, 15 and 29; combination added ipilimumab 1 mg/kg day 1. Notes on the study in general: Only two of four nivolumab-treated tumors gained richness and clonality by surgery. Compared with tumor-adjacent uninvolved lung, resected tumors showed greater richness and clonality. Pathologic regression was not significantly tied to TCR clonality.

The CDR3 spans 15 residues. Trimming cost V 6 bases and J 2 bases, with 14 bases left between them. Germline V gene sequence: CDR1 MNHNY, CDR2 SVGAGI (reference sequence). A remark on this clone: No antigen is known for it.

Assay: immunoSEQ multiplex PCR; the TCRdb copy retains only in-frame clones and omits some. The table has about 18,000 clones, around 87% seen once. The sequence derives from an adult with non-small cell lung cancer. This chain links TRBV6-6 with TRBJ2-1; D tentatively reads TRBD1 or TRBD2 (5 bases each). The sequences come from peripheral blood, collected before neoadjuvant nivolumab, alone or with ipilimumab. The CDR3 nucleotides read TGTGCCAGCAGAGGGGCCGGGGAGCCCTACAATGAGCAGTTCTTC. Translation: CASRGAGEPYNEQFF.